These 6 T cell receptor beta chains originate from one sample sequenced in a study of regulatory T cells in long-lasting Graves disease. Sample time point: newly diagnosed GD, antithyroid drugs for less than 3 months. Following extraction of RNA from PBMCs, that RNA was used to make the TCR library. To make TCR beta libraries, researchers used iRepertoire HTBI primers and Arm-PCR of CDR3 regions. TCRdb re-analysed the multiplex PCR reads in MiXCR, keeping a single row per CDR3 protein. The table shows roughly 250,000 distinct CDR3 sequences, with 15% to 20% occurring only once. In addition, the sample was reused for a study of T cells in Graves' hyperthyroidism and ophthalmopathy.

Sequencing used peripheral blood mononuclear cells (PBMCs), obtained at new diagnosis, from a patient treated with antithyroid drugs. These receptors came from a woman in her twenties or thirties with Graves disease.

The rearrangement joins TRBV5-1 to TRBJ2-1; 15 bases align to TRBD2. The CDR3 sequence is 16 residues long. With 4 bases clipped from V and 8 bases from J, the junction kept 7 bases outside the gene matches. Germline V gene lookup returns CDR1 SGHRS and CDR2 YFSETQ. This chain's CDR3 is CASSGTGTSGGHEQFF. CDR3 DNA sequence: TGCGCCAGCAGCGGAACCGGGACTAGCGGGGGGCATGAGCAGTTCTTC.

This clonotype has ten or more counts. CDR3 nucleotides: TGTGCCCGAGAGACCCAGTACTTC. It codes for CARETQYF. The chain couples TRBV7-3 to TRBJ2-5, with no clear D. With 11 bases removed from V and 4 bases from J, the gap between germline ends came to 2 bases. This CDR3 has 8 amino acids. CDR1 and CDR2 (germline): SGHTA, FQGTGA.

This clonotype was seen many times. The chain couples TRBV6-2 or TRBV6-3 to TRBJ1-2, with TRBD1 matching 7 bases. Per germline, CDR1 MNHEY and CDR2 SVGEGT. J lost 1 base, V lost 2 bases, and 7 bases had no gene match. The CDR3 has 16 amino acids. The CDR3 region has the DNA TGTGCCAGCAGTTACAGCGACAGGGTCCTTAACTATGGCTACACCTTC. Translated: CASSYSDRVLNYGYTF.

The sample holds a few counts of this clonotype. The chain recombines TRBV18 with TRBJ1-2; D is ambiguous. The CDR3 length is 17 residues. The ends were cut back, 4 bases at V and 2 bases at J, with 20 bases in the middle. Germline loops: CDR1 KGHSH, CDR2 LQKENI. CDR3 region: CASSRKGGQAGNYGYTF. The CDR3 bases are TGTGCCAGCTCACGGAAGGGCGGGCAGGCCGGGAACTATGGCTACACCTTC.

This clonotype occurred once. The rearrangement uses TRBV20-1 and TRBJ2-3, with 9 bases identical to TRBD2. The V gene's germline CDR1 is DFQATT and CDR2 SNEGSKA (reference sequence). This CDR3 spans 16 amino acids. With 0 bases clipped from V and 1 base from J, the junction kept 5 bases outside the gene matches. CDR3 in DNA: TGCAGTGCTAGAGATCCCAGGACTAGCGGCACAGATACGCAGTATTTT. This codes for CSARDPRTSGTDTQYF.

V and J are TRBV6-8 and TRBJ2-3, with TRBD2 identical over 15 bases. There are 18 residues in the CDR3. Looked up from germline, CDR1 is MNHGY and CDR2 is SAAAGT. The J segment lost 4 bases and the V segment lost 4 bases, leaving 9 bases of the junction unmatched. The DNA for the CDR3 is TGTGCCAGCAGTTGGACTAGCGGGGGGGCGGATGTCTCAGATACGCAGTATTTT. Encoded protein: CASSWTSGGADVSDTQYF.